This is a list of T cell receptor beta chains from one sample in a study of cytomegalovirus exposure and HLA in healthy donors. Profiled with immunoSEQ multiplex PCR; TCRdb holds only in-frame clones, not every one. Of tens of thousands of clones in the sample, around 84% were seen once. Sample: PBMCs. These receptors were taken from a woman in her forties in good health and CMV-seropositive. The CDR3 runs from the conserved cysteine through the conserved F or W. Each record gives: CDR3 protein, CDR3 DNA, clone size, J gene, D gene, V gene. A D gene is named only where the DNA matches it firmly. Where a row states a size, it is once, few, many or the class of an expanded clone; other rows omit it.

CASKASGSGANVLTF,TGTGCCAGCAAAGCGTCGGGGTCTGGGGCCAACGTCCTGACTTTC,NA,TRBJ2-6,NA,TRBV6-1
CASSNTGGQNEQFF,TGCGCCAGCAGCAACACAGGGGGTCAGAATGAGCAGTTCTTC,NA,TRBJ2-1,TRBD1,TRBV5-1
CASSFIGGVNTEAFF,TGTGCCAGCAGCTTTATCGGCGGTGTGAACACTGAAGCTTTCTTT,NA,TRBJ1-1,NA,TRBV5-4
CASSLLSGSETQYF,TGTGCCAGCAGCTTGTTATCGGGGTCAGAGACCCAGTACTTC,NA,TRBJ2-5,NA,TRBV5-4
CASSYVRGEQFF,TGTGCCAGCAGTTATGTTAGAGGTGAGCAGTTCTTC,NA,TRBJ2-1,NA,TRBV6-5
CASSGRDTTFSYEQYF,TGTGCCAGTAGTGGAAGGGACACCACCTTCTCCTACGAGCAGTACTTC,NA,TRBJ2-7,NA,TRBV19
CASSASKDMDNGYTF,TGTGCCAGCAGCGCCTCGAAGGACATGGATAATGGCTACACCTTC,NA,TRBJ1-2,NA,TRBV9
CASSQKFSSSGNIGELFF,TGCGCCAGCAGCCAAAAATTTTCGTCTAGCGGCAATATCGGGGAGCTGTTTTTT,NA,TRBJ2-2,TRBD2,TRBV4-3
CAISGSLAGSSYNEQFF,TGTGCCATCAGTGGGTCCTTAGCGGGTTCCTCCTACAATGAGCAGTTCTTC,NA,TRBJ2-1,TRBD2,TRBV10-3
CASSESGGNNSPLHF,TGTGCCAGCAGTGAGTCAGGGGGTAATAATTCACCCCTCCACTTT,NA,TRBJ1-6,TRBD1,TRBV6-1
CASSYQSGIYEQYF,TGCGCCAGCAGTTACCAAAGCGGGATCTACGAGCAGTACTTC,NA,TRBJ2-7,TRBD2,TRBV5-1
CASSQMAGVDGYTF,TGTGCCAGCAGTCAGATGGCGGGGGTGGATGGCTACACCTTC,NA,TRBJ1-2,NA,TRBV6-5
CASSAGQGSYGYTF,TGTGCCAGCAGTGCGGGACAGGGCTCCTATGGCTACACCTTC,NA,TRBJ1-2,TRBD1,TRBV2
CASSSQETQYF,TGTGCCAGCAGTTCACAAGAGACCCAGTACTTC,NA,TRBJ2-5,NA,TRBV6-6
CASSFRGNDEQYF,TGTGCCAGCAGCTTTAGGGGGAACGACGAGCAGTACTTC,NA,TRBJ2-7,NA,TRBV5-4
CASSRGTLTQYF,TGTGCCAGCAGCCGAGGGACATTAACGCAGTATTTT,NA,TRBJ2-3,NA,TRBV28
CASSQDGSGYEPYEQYF,TGCGCCAGCAGCCAAGACGGTAGCGGGTACGAACCCTACGAGCAGTACTTC,NA,TRBJ2-7,TRBD2,TRBV4-3
CASSQEVNYEQYF,TGCGCCAGCAGCCAAGAGGTAAACTACGAGCAGTACTTC,NA,TRBJ2-7,NA,TRBV4-3
CASKVLTEDTEAFF,TGTGCCAGCAAGGTCCTGACTGAGGACACTGAAGCTTTCTTT,NA,TRBJ1-1,NA,TRBV27
CASRGGVDKSYEQYF,TGTGCCAGCAGGGGGGGAGTAGACAAGTCCTACGAGCAGTACTTC,NA,TRBJ2-7,NA,TRBV6-1
CASSYSTELDQPQHF,TGTGCCAGCAGTTACTCGACAGAGCTTGATCAGCCCCAGCATTTT,once,TRBJ1-5,NA,TRBV6-5
CASSSQQGASETQYF,TGTGCCAGCAGCTCTCAGCAGGGGGCTTCGGAGACCCAGTACTTC,NA,TRBJ2-5,TRBD1,TRBV5-6
CASSSARGDQPQHF,TGTGCCAGCAGCTCGGCCAGGGGGGATCAGCCCCAGCATTTT,many,TRBJ1-5,TRBD1,TRBV7-8
CASSLPRGARDTQYF,TGTGCCAGCAGCCTTCCCCGCGGGGCCCGGGATACGCAGTATTTT,NA,TRBJ2-3,NA,TRBV11-2
CASGAGTGYSGANVLTF,TGTGCCAGCGGAGCCGGGACAGGCTACTCTGGGGCCAACGTCCTGACTTTC,NA,TRBJ2-6,TRBD1,TRBV2
CASSLTGQDYVGYTF,TGTGCCAGCAGTTTAACCGGACAGGACTACGTTGGCTACACCTTC,once,TRBJ1-2,TRBD1,TRBV27
CASSQDHARGSGANVLTF,TGCGCCAGCAGCCAAGACCATGCCCGGGGCTCTGGGGCCAACGTCCTGACTTTC,NA,TRBJ2-6,NA,TRBV4-3
CAWSLDSNQPQHF,TGTGCCTGGAGTTTAGATAGCAATCAGCCCCAGCATTTT,NA,TRBJ1-5,NA,TRBV30
CSVEQEFGDGGYYEQYF,TGCAGCGTTGAACAAGAATTTGGGGACGGGGGGTACTACGAGCAGTACTTC,NA,TRBJ2-7,TRBD2,TRBV29-1
CASSLEFEFHYNYEQYF,TGTGCCAGCAGCTTGGAGTTCGAGTTCCACTACAACTACGAGCAGTACTTC,NA,TRBJ2-7,NA,TRBV5-6
CASSFRGRGSSYEQYF,TGTGCCAGCAGCTTTAGGGGCCGGGGGAGCTCCTACGAGCAGTACTTC,NA,TRBJ2-7,NA,TRBV13